The clone carrying this TCR beta chain was detected only a few times. What it binds is unknown. The data belong to a study of CD8 T cells in ankylosing spondylitis. Findings and limits, study-wide: What seemed typical of ankylosing spondylitis blood was a TCR beta motif built from several highly homologous variants. A number of the motif variants had already been described in reactive arthritis synovial fluid and blood. Within peripheral blood, clones linked to disease were CD8+ and relatively rare.

Quantitative 5'-RACE with molecular barcodes produced the TCR beta libraries. Each CDR3 protein gets one entry after TCRdb re-called the 5' RACE reads with MiXCR. This repertoire shows 500,000 to 550,000 distinct CDR3 sequences, over 9.5% found once; its top ten account for around 6.8%. V dropped 2 bases and J dropped 10 bases, with 10 bases sitting between them. This CDR3 region has 12 residues. Looked up from germline, CDR1 is KGHDR and CDR2 is SFDVKD. This clonotype was sampled from a male donor with ankylosing spondylitis. The chain links TRBV24-1 to TRBJ1-1; D is possibly TRBD1 (5 bases). Sequencing was performed on blood, either unsorted or a sorted T cell fraction (not recorded which). In nucleotides, the CDR3 is TGTGCCACCAGTGATTCCCGCGGGGGAGCTTTCTTT. This translates into CATSDSRGGAFF.